The 18 T cell receptor beta chains listed next were all sequenced from one sample in a study of cytomegalovirus exposure and HLA in healthy donors. PCR used 60 Vbeta primers and 13 Jbeta primers. Assay used: immunoSEQ multiplex PCR; TCRdb lists only in-frame clones, some missing. This sample contains some 83,000 clones. Sequencing was done on a sample of PBMCs. The receptor source for this set is a woman under 40 in good health and CMV-seronegative.

V is TRBV19 and J is TRBJ1-5; unclear D gene. This CDR3 spans 13 amino acids. Trimming removed 0 bases at V and 6 bases at J, with 6 bases between. Germline CDR1 is LNHDA and CDR2 is SQIVND (reference sequence). The DNA of the CDR3 is TGTGCCAGTAGTATAGATCTAGGTCAGCCCCAGCATTTT. Translating it yields CASSIDLGQPQHF.

The rearrangement joins TRBV6-5 to TRBJ1-5; D remains unclear. Germline CDR1 MNHEY, CDR2 SVGAGI. CDR3 length equals 14 residues. V lost 4 bases and J 5 bases, leaving 12 bases between the germline ends. CDR3 region: CASSSLGWDQPQHF. For the CDR3, the DNA is TGTGCCAGCAGTTCCCTCGGGTGGGATCAGCCCCAGCATTTT.

V gene TRBV19 combines with J gene TRBJ2-1, with D tentatively TRBD2 (6 bases). Germline CDR1 is LNHDA and CDR2 is SQIVND (reference sequence). V dropped 6 bases and J dropped 3 bases, with 12 bases sitting between them. This CDR3 is 14 amino acids long. CDR3 DNA sequence: TGTGCCAGTAGGGGGGGAGGAAACTACAATGAGCAGTTCTTC. The encoded protein is CASRGGGNYNEQFF.

CDR3 residues: CASSQDTPSGGETQYF. The DNA of the CDR3 is TGTGCCAGCAGCCAAGATACGCCTAGCGGGGGCGAGACCCAGTACTTC. The V gene is TRBV4-2, the J gene TRBJ2-5, with 10 bases identical to TRBD2. V lost 0 bases, J lost 5 bases, and 6 bases stayed unmatched. The CDR3 loop spans 16 amino acids. CDR1 is LGHNA and CDR2 is YNFKEQ in the germline V gene.

This chain connects TRBV5-1 to TRBJ1-2; 8 bases map to TRBD1. The CDR3 spans 13 residues. Trimming at V came to 4 bases and at J to 4 bases, leaving 3 bases not matched to a gene. Germline loops: CDR1 SGHRS, CDR2 YFSETQ. Written as DNA, the CDR3 is TGCGCCAGCAGCAACGGACAGGGCTATGGCTACACCTTC. Its translation: CASSNGQGYGYTF.

The CDR3 sequence: CATGTTLYNEQFF. DNA for the CDR3: TGTGCCACAGGGACTACACTATACAATGAGCAGTTCTTC. The chain links TRBV27 to TRBJ2-1; 7 bases line up with TRBD2. From germline, CDR1 is MNHEY and CDR2 SMNVEV (reference sequence). The junction had 7 bases not matched to a gene; V was cut back by 10 bases and J by 4 bases. This CDR3 has 13 amino acids.

The V call is TRBV4-2, the J call TRBJ2-5, with D tentatively TRBD2 (5 bases). V was pared by 0 bases and J by 5 bases, with 10 bases between. Germline assignment: CDR1 LGHNA and CDR2 YNFKEQ. This CDR3 is 14 amino acids long. The CDR3: CASSQETRVETQYF. CDR3 nucleotide sequence: TGTGCCAGCAGCCAAGAAACGAGGGTGGAGACCCAGTACTTC.

The chain recombines TRBV7-9 with TRBJ1-4; D call uncertain. V gave up 1 base and J gave up 5 bases, with 11 bases separating them. CDR1 and CDR2 from the germline V gene are SEHNR and FQNEAQ (reference sequence). This CDR3 region has 15 residues. CDR3 sequence reads: CASSLERSPNEKLFF. CDR3 nucleotides: TGTGCCAGCAGCTTAGAGCGTAGTCCCAATGAAAAACTGTTTTTT.

The V gene is TRBV5-1, the J gene TRBJ2-1; 7 bases fit TRBD2. The CDR3 is made up of 18 amino acids. J was trimmed by 7 bases and V by 4 bases; bases with no gene match: 20. Germline V lookup: CDR1 SGHRS, CDR2 YFSETQ. CDR3 region: CASSPSLLMGEGHNEQFF. The DNA of the CDR3 is TGCGCCAGCAGCCCATCCCTTTTGATGGGGGAGGGCCATAATGAGCAGTTCTTC.

This chain links TRBV7-9 with TRBJ1-5; 8 bases align to TRBD1. CDR3 size: 17 residues. With 5 bases clipped from V and 4 bases from J, the junction kept 13 bases outside the gene matches. Germline lookup yields CDR1 SEHNR and CDR2 FQNEAQ (reference sequence). The CDR3 loop is CASSAGGTGGPNQPQHF. The DNA of the CDR3 is TGTGCCAGCAGCGCAGGGGGGACAGGCGGCCCTAATCAGCCCCAGCATTTT.

This chain links TRBV5-1 with TRBJ2-2, with TRBD2 matching over 8 bases. Germline CDR1 is SGHRS and CDR2 is YFSETQ. J was trimmed by 4 bases and V by 4 bases; bases with no gene match: 12. This CDR3 has 17 residues. The CDR3 DNA sequence: TGCGCCAGCAGCCGTACTAGCGGACGTGCGAGCACCGGGGAGCTGTTTTTT. It translates to CASSRTSGRASTGELFF.

The chain is built from TRBV5-4 and TRBJ2-2, with D maybe TRBD1 (6 bases). Germline CDR1 SGHNT, CDR2 YYREEE (reference sequence). The CDR3 has 15 residues. The germline V and J ends were trimmed by 0 bases and 1 base, with 7 bases remaining between them. The CDR3 loop is CASSLAGVNTGELFF. Written as DNA, the CDR3 is TGTGCCAGCAGCTTGGCAGGGGTGAACACCGGGGAGCTGTTTTTT.

The chain has TRBV5-8 and TRBJ1-5; possibly TRBD1 for D (6 bases). The germline V gene encodes CDR1 SGHTS and CDR2 YDEGEE. V was trimmed by 0 bases and J by 5 bases, leaving 12 bases between them. CDR3 length equals 15 residues. CDR3 nucleotides: TGTGCCAGCAGCTTGGTCAGGGGAGGGGATCAGCCCCAGCATTTT. Translated: CASSLVRGGDQPQHF.

The chain combines TRBV12-5 with TRBJ1-1; 8 positions match TRBD1. Germline values: CDR1 LGHNT, CDR2 FRNRAP. The V and J ends lost 6 bases and 0 bases, in that order; junction bases with no gene match: 6. This CDR3 is 15 amino acids long. The CDR3 reads CASGPGTGVNTEAFF. In nucleotides, the CDR3 is TGTGCTAGTGGCCCGGGGACAGGCGTGAACACTGAAGCTTTCTTT.

The chain combines TRBV7-2 with TRBJ2-1; D may be TRBD1 (6 bases). The CDR3 covers 15 residues. Germline CDR1 is SGHTA and CDR2 is FQGNSA. V lost 1 base to trimming and J lost 2 bases, with 9 bases between them. This CDR3 reads CASSLGQVPYNEQFF. As DNA, the CDR3 is TGTGCCAGCAGCTTAGGACAGGTCCCCTACAATGAGCAGTTCTTC.

The DNA of the CDR3 is TGTGCCAGCATTCGAGGTCTTAGCGGGAGCTCCTACGAGCAGTACTTC. It is translated as CASIRGLSGSSYEQYF. The chain links TRBV2 to TRBJ2-7, with 9 positions matching TRBD2. The ends lost 7 bases at V and 0 bases at J; junction bases unmatched: 10. CDR1 and CDR2 from the germline V gene are SNHLY and FYNNEI. The CDR3 has 16 amino acids.

The rearrangement joins TRBV9 to TRBJ1-1; D perhaps matches TRBD1 (6 bases). Germline V gives CDR1 SGDLS, CDR2 YYNGEE. The CDR3 covers 13 residues. V shed 3 bases and J shed 3 bases, with 9 bases lying between them. The CDR3 region is CASSDRVDTEAFF. For the CDR3, the DNA is TGTGCCAGCAGCGACAGGGTTGACACTGAAGCTTTCTTT.

This chain uses TRBV5-1 with TRBJ1-2, with a possible D match to TRBD1 (5 bases). The germline gives CDR1 SGHRS, CDR2 YFSETQ. The CDR3 is made up of 13 amino acids. Trimming cost V 3 bases and J 8 bases, with 14 bases left between them. The CDR3 reads CASSWGQGGGYTF. The DNA for the CDR3 is TGCGCCAGCAGCTGGGGCCAGGGCGGAGGCTACACCTTC. Using reference TRBV5-1 and TRBJ1-2 for the parts outside the CDR3, the full variable domain is KAGVTQTPRYLIKTRGQQVTLSCSPISGHRSVSWYQQTPGQGLQFLFEYFSETQRNKGNFPGRFSGRQFSNSRSEMNVSTLELGDSALYLCASSWGQGGGYTFGSGTRLTVV.